These 31 T cell receptor beta chains originate from one sample sequenced in a study of cytomegalovirus exposure and HLA in healthy donors. The PCR was carried out with 60 Vbeta primers and 13 Jbeta primers. The repertoire was sequenced with immunoSEQ multiplex PCR; TCRdb's copy has only in-frame clones and lacks some. The sample records fewer than 200,000 clones, roughly four fifths being singletons. Sequenced input: PBMCs. The source is a woman aged 18-29 years in good health and CMV-seropositive.

On this clone itself: Compared with germline, one end of the junction differs, possibly owing to a read error. The gene calls are TRBV7-7 and TRBJ2-5; D gene uncertain. Germline V gives CDR1 SSHAT, CDR2 FNYEAQ (reference sequence). This CDR3 spans 14 amino acids. The chain's CDR3 is CASSLGLVGETQYF. CDR3 bases: TGTGCTAGCAGCTTAGGTCTAGTAGGTGAGACCCAGTACTTC.

The chain uses TRBV7-2 and TRBJ1-5; D is undetermined. The CDR3 is made up of 13 amino acids. Germline V lookup: CDR1 SGHTA, CDR2 FQGNSA. The V end lost 1 base, the J end lost 7 bases, and 8 bases lay between the germline ends. This CDR3 reads CASSLELQQPQHF. CDR3 coding DNA: TGTGCCAGCAGCTTAGAACTCCAACAGCCCCAGCATTTT.

The V and J genes are TRBV5-4 and TRBJ1-1, with D tentatively TRBD1 (6 bases). The CDR3 has 16 residues. Germline assignment: CDR1 SGHNT and CDR2 YYREEE (reference sequence). The ends were cut back, 1 base at V and 0 bases at J, with 13 bases in the middle. The chain's CDR3 is CASSLPGAFLNTEAFF. DNA of the CDR3: TGTGCCAGCAGCTTGCCAGGGGCCTTTTTGAACACTGAAGCTTTCTTT.

J is TRBJ2-7 and V is TRBV6-1, with 11 bases matching TRBD1. CDR1 and CDR2 from the germline V gene are MNHNS and SASEGT. The CDR3 length is 15 residues. J was trimmed by 6 bases and V by 2 bases; bases with no gene match: 6. The CDR3 bases are TGTGCCAGCAGTGAAAGGTGGGACAGGGGGGGCGAGCAGTACTTC. This encodes CASSERWDRGGEQYF.

The V gene is TRBV18, the J gene TRBJ2-5; 8 bases line up with TRBD2. Germline loops: CDR1 KGHSH, CDR2 LQKENI. This CDR3 contains 15 residues. V shed 6 bases and J 2 bases; nucleotides not matched to a gene: 8. The CDR3 DNA follows: TGTGCCAGCTCCACAACAGCGGGGGCGCAAGAGACCCAGTACTTC. Amino acid sequence: CASSTTAGAQETQYF.

This rearrangement joins TRBV29-1 to TRBJ2-5; TRBD1 is a possible D gene (6 bases). V was shortened by 4 bases and J by 2 bases, with 11 bases between the two germline ends. This CDR3 has 13 residues. CDR1 is SQVTM, CDR2 ANQGSEA, per germline. DNA for the CDR3: TGCAGCGTTGGGGTAGGGGGACAAGAGACCCAGTACTTC. Amino acid sequence: CSVGVGGQETQYF.

V usage is TRBV5-5 and J usage is TRBJ1-4; tentatively, D is TRBD1 (5 bases). This CDR3 comprises 15 residues. The V and J ends lost 0 bases and 6 bases respectively, with 12 bases between them. CDR1 is SGHKS, CDR2 YYEKEE, per germline (reference sequence). CDR3 protein: CASSLETANYEKLFF. CDR3 nucleotide sequence: TGTGCCAGCAGCTTGGAGACAGCAAATTATGAAAAACTGTTTTTT. Full variable domain (outside the CDR3, taken from reference TRBV5-5 and TRBJ1-4): DAGVTQSPTHLIKTRGQQVTLRCSPISGHKSVSWYQQVLGQGPQFIFQYYEKEERGRGNFPDRFSARQFPNYSSELNVNALLLGDSALYLCASSLETANYEKLFFGSGTQLSVL.

This clone is a singleton in its sample. This rearrangement joins TRBV4-2 to TRBJ2-1, with 11 bases fitting TRBD2. Trimming took 3 bases from V and 7 from J; bases not matched to a gene: 5. CDR3 length equals 15 residues. Germline CDR1 reads LGHNA; CDR2 reads YNFKEQ. CDR3 protein: CASSHPLAGGNEQFF. CDR3 in DNA: TGTGCCAGCAGCCATCCCCTAGCGGGGGGTAATGAGCAGTTCTTC.

The gene calls are TRBV5-1 and TRBJ1-2; 9 nucleotides match TRBD1. CDR1 and CDR2 from the germline V gene are SGHRS and YFSETQ. The CDR3 length is 15 residues. Trimming cost V 3 bases and J 7 bases; bases outside gene matches: 10. In DNA, the CDR3 is TGCGCCAGCAGCTCAACCATCGGGACAGGGCCTGGCTACACCTTC. Amino acid sequence: CASSSTIGTGPGYTF.

The chain uses TRBV7-2 and TRBJ1-1, with D perhaps matching TRBD1 (6 bases). The germline CDR1 and CDR2 sequences are SGHTA and FQGNSA. Trimming pared 0 bases from V and 5 bases from J, leaving 16 bases between. The CDR3 contains 16 residues. The CDR3 here is CASSLALGQLKTEAFF. The DNA for the CDR3 is TGTGCCAGCAGCTTAGCGCTTGGACAGCTAAAGACTGAAGCTTTCTTT.

The rearrangement uses TRBV9 and TRBJ1-3; TRBD1 is a possible D gene (6 bases). Trimming stripped 4 bases from V and 2 bases from J, with 13 bases between. Germline V gene data show CDR1 as SGDLS and CDR2 as YYNGEE. This CDR3 spans 15 amino acids. CDR3 bases: TGTGCCAGCAGCCCCACAGGGAACCCTGGAAACACCATATATTTT. This encodes CASSPTGNPGNTIYF.

V and J are TRBV7-8 and TRBJ1-2; TRBD1 matches at 10 bases. Looked up from germline, CDR1 is SGHVS and CDR2 is FQNEAQ. The CDR3 is 16 residues long. The trim removed 5 bases at V and 0 bases at J, leaving 6 bases unmatched. The CDR3 DNA reads TGTGCCAGCAGCCGGGGACAGGGGAACTCTAACTATGGCTACACCTTC. Translating gives CASSRGQGNSNYGYTF.

The V gene is TRBV6-5, the J gene TRBJ2-5; a possible D gene is TRBD1 (6 bases). V lost 10 bases and J lost 2, with 11 bases in between. Germline V gene data show CDR1 as MNHEY and CDR2 as SVGAGI. The CDR3 sequence is 12 residues long. The CDR3 bases are TGTGCCACCCAGGGGTTTCAAGAGACCCAGTACTTC. Translation gives CATQGFQETQYF.

The chain is built from TRBV13 and TRBJ2-3, with D possibly being TRBD2 (6 bases). Germline V lookup: CDR1 PRHDT, CDR2 FYEKMQ (reference sequence). The V end lost 3 bases, the J end lost 8 bases, and 18 bases lay between the germline ends. This CDR3 contains 15 residues. The CDR3 is CASSLLGLAPATQYF. The CDR3 bases are TGTGCCAGCAGCTTGTTGGGACTGGCGCCGGCTACGCAGTATTTT.

This clone was recorded a few times. The J gene is TRBJ2-7, the V gene TRBV9; 8 bases agree with TRBD1. The CDR3 sequence is 18 residues long. V shed 0 bases and J 0 bases; nucleotides not matched to a gene: 11. CDR1 is SGDLS and CDR2 is YYNGEE in the germline V gene. The CDR3 region is CASSVGPGGRTSSYEQYF. The CDR3 nucleotides read TGTGCCAGCAGCGTAGGTCCAGGGGGCAGGACAAGCTCCTACGAGCAGTACTTC.

The chain combines TRBV6-1 with TRBJ2-7; possibly TRBD2 for D (5 bases). Germline V gene data show CDR1 as MNHNS and CDR2 as SASEGT. The CDR3 has 11 amino acids. V lost 6 bases and J 2 bases, leaving 5 bases between the germline ends. CDR3 loop: CASSGTYEQYF. DNA of the CDR3: TGTGCCAGCAGCGGGACCTACGAGCAGTACTTC.

The chain is built from TRBV7-2 and TRBJ1-2; D is uncertain. Per germline, CDR1 SGHTA and CDR2 FQGNSA. This CDR3 has 13 residues. V lost 2 bases and J 2 bases, leaving 6 bases between the germline ends. For the CDR3, the DNA is TGTGCCAGCAGCTTACTGGCAAACTATGGCTACACCTTC. Translating it yields CASSLLANYGYTF.

This chain links TRBV5-1 with TRBJ2-3; tentatively, D is TRBD1 (6 bases). The CDR3 consists of 13 residues. Looked up from germline, CDR1 is SGHRS and CDR2 is YFSETQ. V was trimmed by 6 bases and J by 2 bases, leaving 10 bases between them. The CDR3, as DNA: TGCGCCAGCAACCAGGGGTACACAGATACGCAGTATTTT. Translated: CASNQGYTDTQYF.

The genes are TRBV4-1 and TRBJ2-5; TRBD2 matches at 7 bases. The trim removed 2 bases at V and 0 bases at J, leaving 6 bases unmatched. Germline CDR1 reads MGHRA; CDR2 reads YSYEKL. The CDR3 extends over 16 amino acids. The CDR3, as DNA: TGCGCCAGCAGCCAATCAGGTAGCGGGCACCAAGAGACCCAGTACTTC. Protein: CASSQSGSGHQETQYF.

This chain joins TRBV6-5 and TRBJ2-5; D is ambiguous. Germline lookup yields CDR1 MNHEY and CDR2 SVGAGI. This CDR3 contains 13 residues. The V and J ends lost 3 bases and 5 bases respectively, with 10 bases between them. CDR3 residues: CASSYRLMETQYF. Here the CDR3 DNA reads TGTGCCAGCAGTTATAGACTCATGGAGACCCAGTACTTC.

The genes are TRBV7-3 and TRBJ2-1; D perhaps matches TRBD2 (5 bases). The CDR3 contains 14 residues. The germline CDR1 and CDR2 sequences are SGHTA and FQGTGA. Trimming left V 5 bases short and J 2 bases short, with 10 bases between. Written as DNA, the CDR3 is TGTGCCAGCAGCCCCGGAGGTACCTACAATGAGCAGTTCTTC. It yields the protein CASSPGGTYNEQFF.

The chain joins TRBV6-1 to TRBJ2-3; D may be TRBD2 (6 bases). Trimming cost V 2 bases and J 4 bases, with 13 bases left between them. CDR3 length equals 15 residues. Germline CDR1 is MNHNS and CDR2 is SASEGT. In DNA, the CDR3 is TGTGCCAGCAGTGAAAGGGGAGGAGGGGCAGATACGCAGTATTTT. Translated: CASSERGGGADTQYF.

The V and J genes are TRBV7-9 and TRBJ2-1; tentative D call: TRBD2 (5 bases). Trimming left V 5 bases short and J 5 bases short, with 16 bases between. Germline V gene sequence: CDR1 SEHNR, CDR2 FQNEAQ (reference sequence). The CDR3 has 15 amino acids. CDR3 region: CASSPTGVLDNEQFF. The DNA for the CDR3 is TGTGCCAGCAGCCCTACCGGGGTGTTAGACAATGAGCAGTTCTTC.

The rearrangement uses TRBV7-8 and TRBJ2-2; TRBD2 matches at 14 bases. CDR1 and CDR2 (germline): SGHVS, FQNEAQ. Trimming at V came to 1 base and at J to 6 bases, leaving 7 bases not matched to a gene. The CDR3 loop spans 18 amino acids. The CDR3 reads CASSLGRLAGGGPGELFF. The DNA for the CDR3 is TGTGCCAGCAGCTTAGGCCGACTAGCGGGGGGGGGCCCCGGGGAGCTGTTTTTT.

The V and J genes are TRBV7-3 and TRBJ2-2; D possibly corresponds to TRBD2 (6 bases). Trimming removed 5 bases from V and 6 bases from J, with 16 bases in between. Looked up from germline, CDR1 is SGHTA and CDR2 is FQGTGA. This CDR3 spans 15 amino acids. CDR3 DNA: TGTGCCAGCAGCCGTTTTCAGGGAGGAGCCGGGGAGCTGTTTTTT. Its protein product is CASSRFQGGAGELFF.

V is TRBV7-2 and J is TRBJ2-5, with 7 bases identical to TRBD1. Trimming at V came to 5 bases and at J to 5 bases, leaving 5 bases not matched to a gene. Germline-derived CDR1 and CDR2 are SGHTA and FQGNSA. CDR3 length equals 13 residues. The CDR3 coding sequence is TGTGCCAGCAGCCGCCCCAGGGGGGAGACCCAGTACTTC. It encodes CASSRPRGETQYF.

V usage is TRBV27 and J usage is TRBJ2-7; the match to TRBD2 covers 8 bases. The CDR3 contains 14 residues. Germline trimming cut 5 bases from V and 4 bases from J; bases unmatched to any gene: 7. CDR1 is MNHEY and CDR2 is SMNVEV in the germline V gene (reference sequence). CDR3 coding DNA: TGTGCCAGCAGTCCCCCGGGGGGGCTTTACGAGCAGTACTTC. Residues: CASSPPGGLYEQYF.

The rearrangement uses TRBV7-2 and TRBJ1-1; D remains unclear. From germline, CDR1 is SGHTA and CDR2 FQGNSA. V was trimmed by 5 bases and J by 3 bases, leaving 13 bases between them. The CDR3 runs 14 residues. This CDR3 is CASSPPGGYTEAFF. CDR3 DNA: TGTGCCAGCAGCCCTCCGGGAGGATACACTGAAGCTTTCTTT. Complete variable domain (other parts from reference TRBV7-2 and TRBJ1-1): GAGVSQSPSNKVTEKGKDVELRCDPISGHTALYWYRQSLGQGLEFLIYFQGNSAPDKSGLPSDRFSAERTGGSVSTLTIQRTQQEDSAVYLCASSPPGGYTEAFFGQGTRLTVV.

V and J are TRBV5-1 and TRBJ2-3; 9 positions match TRBD2. Germline-derived CDR1 and CDR2 are SGHRS and YFSETQ. This CDR3 region has 17 residues. The ends lost 0 bases at V and 3 bases at J; junction bases unmatched: 8. CDR3 residues: CASSLGNGGGATDTQYF. Written as DNA, the CDR3 is TGCGCCAGCAGCTTGGGAAACGGCGGGGGGGCGACAGATACGCAGTATTTT.

The rearrangement uses TRBV7-9 and TRBJ1-6, with D tentatively TRBD1 (5 bases). The length of the CDR3 is 17 residues. Trimming pared 5 bases from V and 9 bases from J, leaving 23 bases between. From germline, CDR1 is SEHNR and CDR2 FQNEAQ (reference sequence). Here the CDR3 reads CASSPLPGVYGGSPLHF. The CDR3 DNA is TGTGCCAGCAGCCCCCTCCCGGGGGTCTACGGGGGTTCACCCCTCCACTTT.

The chain is built from TRBV5-4 and TRBJ2-7; tentative D call: TRBD2 (7 bases). CDR1 is SGHNT, CDR2 YYREEE, per germline (reference sequence). CDR3 length: 15 residues. V lost 0 bases and J 2 bases, leaving 12 bases between the germline ends. CDR3 sequence (DNA): TGTGCCAGCAGCTTGGAACGGGGGGCCACCTACGAGCAGTACTTC. It encodes CASSLERGATYEQYF.